This T cell receptor (beta chain) was recorded in a study of regulatory T cells in long-lasting Graves disease. In the study overall: Over 5 years of antithyroid drugs with positive TSH receptor antibodies was taken to mean persistent Graves' disease.

Time point meaning: persistent/refractory GD, antithyroid drugs over 5 years with positive TRAb. Construction of the TCR library relied on RNA isolated from PBMCs. This clonotype was seen repeatedly, ten times or more. What it binds is unknown. Germline assignment: CDR1 LNHDA and CDR2 SQIVND (reference sequence). V was shortened by 2 bases and J by 5 bases, with 9 bases between the two germline ends. This CDR3 comprises 13 residues. General observations from the study: TRBV28, TRBJ1-2 and TRBJ2-5 were favored in persistent disease. Clonotypes that were public and shared totalled approximately 2,800 in persistent patients versus about 1,000 in new patients. Possibly, too few samples lowered accuracy.

Sequencing libraries for TCR beta were prepared with iRepertoire HTBI primers and Arm-PCR of CDR3 regions. TCRdb itself ran the multiplex PCR reads through MiXCR, one entry per CDR3 protein. In the table there are over 450,000 distinct CDR3 sequences, roughly 21% of which are singletons. The sample here was peripheral blood mononuclear cells (PBMCs), taken when the disease was refractory, from a patient treated with antithyroid drugs. The receptor comes from a female donor with Graves disease. The rearrangement uses TRBV19 and TRBJ2-5; D possibly corresponds to TRBD2 (5 bases). CDR3 protein: CASSILAGETQYF. CDR3 nucleotide sequence: TGTGCCAGTAGTATACTAGCTGGGGAGACCCAGTACTTC.